The clone carrying this T cell receptor (beta chain) showed up just a few times. The antigen remains undetermined. This sample stems from a study of cytomegalovirus exposure and HLA in healthy donors. Study summary: The 120 or so validation repertoires were produced on the same platform as the roughly 670 repertoires of the first cohort. This was reported in a later analysis. Study-wide findings and caveats: There were some public TCRs occurring in many donors, but most TCR sequences were rare. Around 160 TCR beta chains were listed as cytomegalovirus-associated.

Clones were sequenced by immunoSEQ multiplex PCR, and TCRdb holds only the in-frame ones, with some missing. Here the sample spans some 170,000 clones, just under 90% being singletons. With 4 bases removed from V and 3 bases from J, the gap between germline ends came to 9 bases. The germline V gene encodes CDR1 MNHEY and CDR2 SVGAGI. The CDR3 has 13 amino acids. The study drew the donors from its 120-subject validation cohort, separate from the roughly 700-subject first cohort. The sample consisted of PBMCs. This chain joins TRBV6-5 and TRBJ1-2; D is unclear. This sequence originates from a woman aged 25 to 39 in good health and CMV-seronegative. CDR3 amino acids: CASSLERDYGYTF. The DNA for the CDR3 is TGTGCCAGCAGTTTAGAACGGGACTATGGCTACACCTTC.